This paragraph covers one T cell receptor (beta chain) sequence. What it binds is not known. These data come from a study of cytomegalovirus exposure and HLA in healthy donors. Study-wide findings and caveats: As a later analysis showed, several of the most significant clusters appeared to be linked to common viral pathogens.

This PCR relied on a set of 60 Vbeta primers and 13 Jbeta primers. Libraries were prepared by immunoSEQ multiplex PCR; TCRdb keeps only in-frame clonotypes and omits some of them. The sample contains approximately 290,000 clones, under 90% of which appear only once. Germline lookup yields CDR1 MGHRA and CDR2 YSYEKL. This CDR3 region has 14 residues. V shed 7 bases, J shed 3 bases, and the junction held 6 bases outside the gene matches. The receptor's source is a girl between 2 and 10 years old in good health and CMV-seronegative. The chain is built from TRBV4-1 and TRBJ2-3; 8 positions match TRBD1. Input material: PBMCs. The CDR3 reads CASKDRASTDTQYF. The DNA for the CDR3 is TGCGCCAGCAAGGACAGGGCGAGTACAGATACGCAGTATTTT.